This entry lists 17 T cell receptor beta chains sequenced from one sample in a study of T cell responses to AZD1222 COVID-19 vaccine. Some clones are missing from TCRdb's copy, which holds only in-frame ones; the method was immunoSEQ multiplex PCR. The data show fewer than 120,000 clones, 70% to 90% seen once. The specimen comprised peripheral blood, sampled on day 0 of AZD1222 vaccination. These receptors all stem from an adult in good health.

J is TRBJ2-2 and V is TRBV28, with D perhaps TRBD1 (6 bases). The CDR3 totals 14 residues. With 8 bases removed from V and 1 base from J, the gap between germline ends came to 11 bases. Germline-derived CDR1 and CDR2 are MDHEN and SYDVKM. The CDR3 protein is CASVMGQNTGELFF. Here the CDR3 DNA reads TGTGCCAGCGTGATGGGACAGAACACCGGGGAGCTGTTTTTT.

The chain has TRBV9 and TRBJ1-6; the match to TRBD1 covers 7 bases. The CDR3 consists of 15 residues. V lost 3 bases, J lost 7 bases, and 7 bases stayed unmatched. Germline V gene sequence: CDR1 SGDLS, CDR2 YYNGEE. The CDR3, as DNA: TGTGCCAGCAGCGGGCGACAGGGTCGGAATTCACCCCTCCACTTT. Protein product: CASSGRQGRNSPLHF.

The rearrangement links TRBV5-1 to TRBJ1-1; no clear D. Germline V gene lookup returns CDR1 SGHRS and CDR2 YFSETQ. This CDR3 spans 17 amino acids. Trimming cost V 0 bases and J 0 bases, with 15 bases left between them. In nucleotides, the CDR3 is TGCGCCAGCAGCTTGGGGTTACAGCCTACTATGAACACTGAAGCTTTCTTT. This codes for CASSLGLQPTMNTEAFF. The variable domain in full, completed from reference TRBV5-1 and TRBJ1-1, reads KAGVTQTPRYLIKTRGQQVTLSCSPISGHRSVSWYQQTPGQGLQFLFEYFSETQRNKGNFPGRFSGRQFSNSRSEMNVSTLELGDSALYLCASSLGLQPTMNTEAFFGQGTRLTVV.

V gene TRBV20-1 combines with J gene TRBJ2-5, with a tentative D call TRBD2 (5 bases). V was cut by 6 bases and J by 5 bases, with 10 bases left in between. Germline CDR1 reads DFQATT; CDR2 reads SNEGSKA (reference sequence). The length of the CDR3 is 11 residues. CDR3 sequence (DNA): TGCAGTGCGGTATCGGGGGAGACCCAGTACTTC. Translated: CSAVSGETQYF.

This chain joins TRBV6-5 and TRBJ1-2, with 12 positions matching TRBD1. The J segment lost 8 bases and the V segment lost 4 bases, leaving 8 bases of the junction unmatched. The germline gives CDR1 MNHEY, CDR2 SVGAGI. The CDR3 is 15 amino acids. The DNA of the CDR3 is TGTGCCAGCAGTTCCTCCGGGACAGGGGGCTCAGGCTACACCTTC. Translation: CASSSSGTGGSGYTF.

The gene calls are TRBV4-2 and TRBJ1-2; maybe TRBD1 (5 bases). The V end was cut by 1 base, the J end by 4 bases, with 16 bases between. CDR3 size: 16 residues. CDR1 and CDR2 from the germline V gene are LGHNA and YNFKEQ. For the CDR3, the DNA is TGTGCCAGCAGCCAAGTTAACAGGAGGGCGGGCTATGGCTACACCTTC. It yields the protein CASSQVNRRAGYGYTF.

J is TRBJ2-3 and V is TRBV7-2; 11 bases agree with TRBD2. CDR1 is SGHTA, CDR2 FQGNSA, per germline. The CDR3 is 15 amino acids. V was pared by 3 bases and J by 6 bases, with 5 bases of the junction left unmatched. CDR3 nucleotide sequence: TGTGCCAGCAGCTTTAGCGGGGGGGCGTATGATACGCAGTATTTT. It encodes CASSFSGGAYDTQYF. The full variable domain, completed using reference TRBV7-2 and TRBJ2-3, is GAGVSQSPSNKVTEKGKDVELRCDPISGHTALYWYRQSLGQGLEFLIYFQGNSAPDKSGLPSDRFSAERTGGSVSTLTIQRTQQEDSAVYLCASSFSGGAYDTQYFGPGTRLTVL.

The chain joins TRBV3-1 (or the pseudogene TRBV3-2) to TRBJ2-6, with D perhaps TRBD1 (5 bases). The ends were cut back, 4 bases at V and 0 bases at J, with 7 bases in the middle. The germline CDR1 and CDR2 sequences are LGHDT and YNNKEL (reference sequence). The CDR3 contains 15 residues. The CDR3 reads CASSPDSSGANVLTF. DNA for the CDR3: TGTGCCAGCAGCCCCGACAGCTCTGGGGCCAACGTCCTGACTTTC.

V and J are TRBV5-1 and TRBJ2-3; D is uncertain. There are 14 residues in the CDR3. Trimming took off 0 bases at V and 6 bases at J, with 11 bases between the two ends. Germline values: CDR1 SGHRS, CDR2 YFSETQ. CDR3 sequence: CASSLGGLRDTQYF. DNA of the CDR3: TGCGCCAGCAGCTTGGGTGGCCTCCGTGATACGCAGTATTTT.

The rearrangement joins TRBV19 to TRBJ2-6, with D possibly TRBD1 on 6 matching bases. The germline V gene encodes CDR1 LNHDA and CDR2 SQIVND (reference sequence). Between the trimmed V and J ends, which lost 6 bases and 2 bases, there was a span of 11 bases. The CDR3 spans 15 residues. The CDR3 nucleotides are TGTGCCAGTAGAACAGGGTCTACTGGGGCCAACGTCCTGACTTTC. It is translated as CASRTGSTGANVLTF.

This clone was recorded a few times. V usage is TRBV16 and J usage is TRBJ2-3, with D maybe TRBD2 (6 bases). CDR3 length: 17 residues. Between the trimmed V and J ends, which lost 4 bases and 0 bases, there was a span of 17 bases. Germline V CDR1 and CDR2: KGHSY, FQNENV. In DNA form, the CDR3 reads TGTGCCAGCAGCCCCGTTTTCGCGGGGACTAGCACAGATACGCAGTATTTT. Protein sequence: CASSPVFAGTSTDTQYF.

The chain carries TRBV2 and TRBJ1-1, with TRBD1 matching 9 bases. In germline, CDR1 is SNHLY, CDR2 FYNNEI. This CDR3 comprises 13 residues. With V trimmed by 6 bases and J by 6 bases, 5 bases remained unmatched. The CDR3 loop is CASRGDREAEAFF. The CDR3 region has the DNA TGTGCCAGCAGGGGGGACAGGGAGGCTGAAGCTTTCTTT.

This rearrangement joins TRBV19 to TRBJ1-6, with TRBD1 matching 8 bases. Looked up from germline, CDR1 is LNHDA and CDR2 is SQIVND (reference sequence). V gave up 8 bases and J gave up 4 bases; unmatched junction bases: 7. The CDR3 has 15 amino acids. The CDR3 sequence: CASSTTGAYNSPLHF. CDR3 bases: TGTGCCAGTTCCACGACAGGGGCATATAATTCACCCCTCCACTTT.

The rearrangement joins TRBV11-2 to TRBJ2-7; D gene uncertain. Germline-derived CDR1 and CDR2 are SGHAT and FQNNGV. V lost 4 bases and J lost 2, with 6 bases in between. This CDR3 has 12 amino acids. The CDR3 reads CASSSGTYEQYF. The CDR3 DNA reads TGTGCCAGCAGCTCTGGGACCTACGAGCAGTACTTC.

The CDR3 DNA follows: TGTGCCAGCCAGTCGGTGAGAGGTGGGGCCAACGTCCTGACTTTC. It encodes CASQSVRGGANVLTF. The genes are TRBV2 and TRBJ2-6; D call uncertain. The germline V gene encodes CDR1 SNHLY and CDR2 FYNNEI. V lost 8 bases to trimming and J lost 3 bases, with 14 bases between them. The length of the CDR3 is 15 residues.

This chain uses TRBV11-2 with TRBJ2-3, with 13 bases fitting TRBD2. The CDR3 spans 16 residues. Trimming cost V 6 bases and J 2 bases; bases outside gene matches: 5. Germline V lookup: CDR1 SGHAT, CDR2 FQNNGV. In DNA form, the CDR3 reads TGTGCCAGCAGGCGACTAGCGGGGGGCCCCACAGATACGCAGTATTTT. It translates to CASRRLAGGPTDTQYF.

The chain couples TRBV24-1 to TRBJ1-5; the D is unclear. The CDR3 extends over 14 amino acids. V gave up 4 bases and J gave up 3 bases, with 9 bases separating them. Germline loops: CDR1 KGHDR, CDR2 SFDVKD. CDR3 coding DNA: TGTGCCACCAGTGACCCTGGGGACAATCAGCCCCAGCATTTT. Protein: CATSDPGDNQPQHF.